This T cell receptor (beta chain) is drawn from a study of T cells after yellow fever vaccination. The overall study: Low-cell-number fractions underwent preparation using SMART-Seq v4 Ultra Low Input. Notes on the study in general: Detected again after the booster were most primary-vaccination clones, at approximately 96% CD4 and 80% to 90% CD8. Although the secondary response was weaker, it peaked faster, at day 5 versus 15.

Looked up from germline, CDR1 is LGHNA and CDR2 is YNFKEQ. Trimming removed 1 base from V and 0 bases from J, with 7 bases in between. CDR3 length equals 15 residues. 5'RACE template switching produced TCR cDNA carrying a universal primer site and UMIs. TCRdb fed the 5' RACE reads into MiXCR, producing one record per CDR3 protein. The sample yields 100,000 to 150,000 distinct CDR3 sequences, 12% to 15% seen once. This clonotype came up a few times. What it binds is unknown. This rearrangement joins TRBV4-2 to TRBJ2-1; D is unclear. Source: CD8+ T cells sorted from PBMCs, taken 5 days after the yellow fever booster vaccination. This sequence was found in a young man who received the YFV17D yellow fever vaccine. The CDR3 DNA follows: TGTGCCAGCAGCCAAGGCTTTCGCTCCTACAATGAGCAGTTCTTC. It is translated as CASSQGFRSYNEQFF.